The 17 T cell receptor beta chains listed next were all sequenced from one sample in a study of CD8 T cells in ankylosing spondylitis. MiXCR, applied by TCRdb to the 5' RACE reads, yields one record per CDR3 protein. Found here are about 300,000 distinct CDR3 sequences, approximately 10% of them singletons; the top ten hold roughly 9%. The sample comprised blood, either unsorted or a sorted T cell fraction (not recorded which). Receptors originate from a female donor with ankylosing spondylitis or in good health (not recorded which).

This clonotype came up a few times. The chain combines TRBV6-1 with TRBJ1-1; D possibly corresponds to TRBD1 (5 bases). The germline gives CDR1 MNHNS, CDR2 SASEGT. The CDR3 extends over 14 amino acids. The ends were cut back, 3 bases at V and 7 bases at J, with 15 bases in the middle. As DNA, the CDR3 is TGTGCCAGCAGTGAGGGGGTCGGCCAAGGTGAAGCTTTCTTT. This encodes CASSEGVGQGEAFF.

The V and J genes are TRBV3-1 and TRBJ1-1, with D unclear. The ends were cut back, 0 bases at V and 5 bases at J, with 10 bases in the middle. CDR3 length equals 14 residues. Germline V gives CDR1 LGHDT, CDR2 YNNKEL (reference sequence). CDR3 bases: TGTGCCAGCAGCCAAGAGTCGCGTGAGACTGAAGCTTTCTTT. Amino acids: CASSQESRETEAFF. Based on the CDR3 plus reference TRBV3-1 and TRBJ1-1, the full variable domain is DTAVSQTPKYLVTQMGNDKSIKCEQNLGHDTMYWYKQDSKKFLKIMFSYNNKELIINETVPNRFSPKSPDKAHLNLHINSLELGDSAVYFCASSQESRETEAFFGQGTRLTVV.

A few counts support this clonotype. Being one base from a much bigger clone, this may be a read error. V usage is TRBV28 and J usage is TRBJ2-7; no clear D. This CDR3 has 10 residues. Germline assignment: CDR1 MDHEN and CDR2 SYDVKM. V lost 10 bases and J lost 1, with 5 bases in between. This CDR3 is CAIGSYEQYF. DNA for the CDR3: TGTGCCATTGGGTCCTACGAGCAGTACTTC.

There are a few counts of this clonotype. This chain connects TRBV9 to TRBJ2-7; D may correspond to TRBD1 or TRBD2 (5 bases each). V lost 4 bases, J lost 6 bases, and 14 bases lay in between. CDR3 length equals 13 residues. In germline, CDR1 is SGDLS, CDR2 YYNGEE. The CDR3 DNA is TGTGCCAGCAGCTACGGGACCCGGGGCGAGCAGTACTTC. Its protein product is CASSYGTRGEQYF.

The CDR3 is CASTSRGSYIEAFF. The CDR3 DNA reads as TGTGCCAGCACCTCGCGGGGGAGTTACATTGAAGCTTTCTTT. The V gene is TRBV7-9, the J gene TRBJ1-1; possible D gene TRBD1, 5 bases. V was shortened by 7 bases and J by 7 bases, with 19 bases between the two germline ends. Germline V lookup: CDR1 SEHNR, CDR2 FQNEAQ (reference sequence). The CDR3 covers 14 residues.

The CDR3 is CATAGRDGTYEQYF. As DNA, the CDR3 is TGTGCCACCGCCGGGAGGGACGGCACCTACGAGCAGTACTTC. The chain carries TRBV10-3 and TRBJ2-7, with 8 bases that match TRBD2. Germline V lookup: CDR1 ENHRY, CDR2 SYGVKD. V was pared by 10 bases and J by 2 bases, with 10 bases of the junction left unmatched. The CDR3 runs 14 residues.

This clonotype was counted between two and nine times. The gene calls are TRBV5-1 and TRBJ1-4; tentative D call: TRBD1 (5 bases). The CDR3 length is 16 residues. Per the germline V gene, CDR1 is SGHRS and CDR2 is YFSETQ. V shed 0 bases and J shed 6 bases, with 15 bases lying between them. The CDR3 reads CASSLGFDRFYEKLFF. CDR3 nucleotide sequence: TGCGCCAGCAGCTTGGGGTTTGACAGATTCTATGAAAAACTGTTTTTT.

This clonotype was recorded at least ten times. The rearrangement uses TRBV5-1 and TRBJ2-2; 8 positions agree with TRBD1. V lost 4 bases, J lost 6 bases, and 8 bases stayed unmatched. The CDR3 runs to 15 residues. The germline V gene encodes CDR1 SGHRS and CDR2 YFSETQ. Written as DNA, the CDR3 is TGCGCCAGCAGCAACGGACAGGGATCCCCCGGGGAGCTGTTTTTT. Amino acids: CASSNGQGSPGELFF.

This clonotype showed up many times. This chain links TRBV12-3 or TRBV12-4 with TRBJ1-5; no firm D call. The V end lost 7 bases, the J end lost 3 bases, and 25 bases lay between the germline ends. The CDR3 sequence is 18 residues long. This chain's CDR3 is CASTSGLGIGWNNQPQHF. Written as DNA, the CDR3 is TGTGCCAGCACTTCCGGGCTCGGGATAGGTTGGAACAATCAGCCCCAGCATTTT.

This clonotype was seen ten or more times. This sequence joins TRBV7-2 and TRBJ2-7; no reliable D call. V was trimmed by 10 bases and J by 1 base, leaving 17 bases between them. Germline V lookup: CDR1 SGHTA, CDR2 FQGNSA. CDR3 size: 14 residues. The CDR3 region is CATRPGVFSYEQYF. CDR3 nucleotide sequence: TGTGCCACCCGTCCTGGGGTATTTTCCTACGAGCAGTACTTC.

V is TRBV5-1 and J is TRBJ2-1, with 7 bases aligning to TRBD2. This CDR3 has 16 residues. Germline V gene sequence: CDR1 SGHRS, CDR2 YFSETQ. The V and J ends lost 3 bases and 11 bases, in that order; junction bases with no gene match: 17. The chain's CDR3 is CASSSRGVGNIIKQFF. The CDR3 DNA is TGCGCCAGCAGCTCCCGGGGGGTGGGAAACATTATTAAGCAGTTCTTC.

Of note for this clonotype: A much more abundant neighbour one base away suggests this may be a read error. This CDR3 is missing its conserved last phenylalanine or tryptophan, likely due to a read error. The chain carries TRBV20-1 and TRBJ2-1; the D is unclear. CDR1 and CDR2 from the germline V gene are DFQATT and SNEGSKA (reference sequence). V lost 4 bases to trimming and J lost 3 bases, with 4 bases between them. The CDR3 contains 11 residues. CDR3 residues: CSATSYNEQFC. The CDR3 DNA follows: TGCAGTGCTACCAGCTACAATGAGCAGTTCTGC.

This CDR3 is CSARPLSGASQETQYF. For the CDR3, the DNA is TGCAGTGCTAGACCCCTTTCCGGAGCCTCACAAGAGACCCAGTACTTC. The gene calls are TRBV20-1 and TRBJ2-5; D gene uncertain. The CDR3 loop spans 16 amino acids. Germline CDR1 is DFQATT and CDR2 is SNEGSKA (reference sequence). Trimming removed 2 bases from V and 2 bases from J, with 18 bases in between.

This clonotype was counted at least ten times. The chain recombines TRBV7-9 with TRBJ2-1; TRBD2 aligns across 7 bases. V lost 3 bases, J lost 0 bases, and 2 bases stayed unmatched. The CDR3 is made up of 15 amino acids. Germline CDR1 reads SEHNR; CDR2 reads FQNEAQ (reference sequence). CDR3 in amino acids: CASSFVAGSYNEQFF. The CDR3 bases are TGTGCCAGCAGCTTCGTAGCGGGCTCCTACAATGAGCAGTTCTTC.

This clonotype was recorded at least ten times. The V call is TRBV6-1, the J call TRBJ2-6, with D possibly TRBD1 on 6 matching bases. The ends were cut back, 6 bases at V and 0 bases at J, with 18 bases in the middle. The CDR3 length is 18 residues. The germline V gene encodes CDR1 MNHNS and CDR2 SASEGT. CDR3 nucleotides: TGTGCCAGCAGCCTGAGGGACAACTTCCCCTCTGGGGCCAACGTCCTGACTTTC. Amino acids: CASSLRDNFPSGANVLTF.

There are many counts of this clonotype. This sequence joins TRBV4-3 and TRBJ2-1; 11 bases line up with TRBD2. Germline V gives CDR1 LGHNA, CDR2 YSLEER. V shed 0 bases and J 1 base; nucleotides not matched to a gene: 5. CDR3 size: 18 residues. The CDR3 protein is CASSQEIAGGPSYNEQFF. The DNA of the CDR3 is TGCGCCAGCAGCCAAGAAATAGCGGGAGGGCCTTCCTACAATGAGCAGTTCTTC.

With respect to this clonotype: This clone may be a read error of a much larger clone one base away. The chain couples TRBV7-4 to TRBJ1-1, with unresolved D. The CDR3 length is 19 residues. Germline V gene data show CDR1 as SGHVT and CDR2 as SQSDAQ. The CDR3 region has the DNA TGTGCCTGCAGCCATCTTGCTTCCCAAGGACGCCGATTGAACACTGAAGCTTTCTTT. It is translated as CACSHLASQGRRLNTEAFF.